Shown below are 3 T cell receptor beta chains from a single sample sequenced in a study of T cells in Graves' hyperthyroidism and ophthalmopathy. The TCR beta CDR3 regions underwent amplification using RNA transcripts as the source. A first-round RT-PCR of the TCR CDR3 used the HTBI primer set. TCRdb analysed the multiplex PCR reads with MiXCR anew, one entry per CDR3 protein. The table records about 300,000 distinct CDR3 sequences, 12% to 15% of them present only once. Sequenced sample: blood. Receptor source: a woman in her thirties or forties with Graves' hyperthyroidism.

This clonotype appeared once. V usage is TRBV28 and J usage is TRBJ1-2, with 9 bases lining up with TRBD1. The CDR3 totals 16 residues. The ends lost 3 bases at V and 0 bases at J; junction bases unmatched: 5. Germline V gene lookup returns CDR1 MDHEN and CDR2 SYDVKM. The DNA for the CDR3 is TGTGCCAGCAGTTTGAGGGACAGGGTCTCTAACTATGGCTACACCTTC. It codes for CASSLRDRVSNYGYTF.

This clonotype was detected ten times or more. The rearrangement links TRBV13 to TRBJ1-2; possible D gene TRBD1, 5 bases. This CDR3 is 15 amino acids long. Between the trimmed V and J ends, which lost 0 bases and 8 bases, there was a span of 16 bases. Germline values: CDR1 PRHDT, CDR2 FYEKMQ (reference sequence). Here the CDR3 DNA reads TGTGCCAGCAGCTTAGGAGGGGAGACACGAGTAGGCTACACCTTC. This translates into CASSLGGETRVGYTF.

This sequence joins TRBV4-1 and TRBJ1-2, with D possibly TRBD1 on 6 matching bases. Germline V lookup: CDR1 MGHRA, CDR2 YSYEKL. The CDR3 has 15 amino acids. Trimming stripped 1 base from V and 8 bases from J, with 17 bases between. CDR3 loop: CASSQGLGQINGYTF. In nucleotides, the CDR3 is TGCGCCAGCAGCCAAGGTCTCGGACAGATCAACGGCTACACCTTC.